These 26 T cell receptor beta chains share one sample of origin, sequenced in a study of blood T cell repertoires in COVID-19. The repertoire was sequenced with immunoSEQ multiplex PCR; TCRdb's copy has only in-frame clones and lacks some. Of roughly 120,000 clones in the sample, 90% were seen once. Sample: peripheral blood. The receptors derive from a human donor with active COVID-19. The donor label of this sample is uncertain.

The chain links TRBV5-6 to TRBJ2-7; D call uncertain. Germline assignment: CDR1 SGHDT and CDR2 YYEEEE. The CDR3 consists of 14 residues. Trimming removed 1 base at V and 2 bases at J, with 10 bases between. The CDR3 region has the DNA TGTGCCAGCAGCTTGTTTGGAGATACCTACGAGCAGTACTTC. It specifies CASSLFGDTYEQYF.

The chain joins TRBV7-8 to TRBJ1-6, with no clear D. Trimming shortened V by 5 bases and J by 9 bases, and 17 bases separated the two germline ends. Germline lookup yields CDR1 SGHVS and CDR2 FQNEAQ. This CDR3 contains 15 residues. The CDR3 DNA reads TGTGCCAGCAGCCGAATAGGATCAGGCAGTTCACCCCTCCACTTT. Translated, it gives CASSRIGSGSSPLHF.

The CDR3 DNA is TGTGCCAGCCTTTACTCAGGGGCCCGTGGGACCCAGTACTTC. Translation: CASLYSGARGTQYF. The rearrangement links TRBV2 to TRBJ2-5; possible D gene TRBD1, 6 bases. Germline values: CDR1 SNHLY, CDR2 FYNNEI. This CDR3 contains 14 residues. Trimming pared 8 bases from V and 7 bases from J, leaving 20 bases between.

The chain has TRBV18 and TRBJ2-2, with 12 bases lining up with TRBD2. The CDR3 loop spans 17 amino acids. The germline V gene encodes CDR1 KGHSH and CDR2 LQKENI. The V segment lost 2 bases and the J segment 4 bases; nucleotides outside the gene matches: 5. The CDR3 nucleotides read TGTGCCAGCTCACCAGACGGACTAGCGGGGTCCACCGGGGAGCTGTTTTTT. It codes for CASSPDGLAGSTGELFF.

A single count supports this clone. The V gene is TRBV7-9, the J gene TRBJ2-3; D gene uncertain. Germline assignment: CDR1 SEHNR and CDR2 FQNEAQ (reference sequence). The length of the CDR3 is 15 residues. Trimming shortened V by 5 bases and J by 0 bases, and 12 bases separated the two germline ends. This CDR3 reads CASSQAAFSTDTQYF. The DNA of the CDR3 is TGTGCCAGCAGCCAAGCAGCGTTTAGCACAGATACGCAGTATTTT.

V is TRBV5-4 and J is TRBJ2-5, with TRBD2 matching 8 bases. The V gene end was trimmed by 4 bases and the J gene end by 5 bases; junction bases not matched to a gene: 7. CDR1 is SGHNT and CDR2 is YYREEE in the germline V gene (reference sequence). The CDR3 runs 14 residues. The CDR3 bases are TGTGCCAGCAGCCCAGGGCCGGGAGGGGAGACCCAGTACTTC. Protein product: CASSPGPGGETQYF.

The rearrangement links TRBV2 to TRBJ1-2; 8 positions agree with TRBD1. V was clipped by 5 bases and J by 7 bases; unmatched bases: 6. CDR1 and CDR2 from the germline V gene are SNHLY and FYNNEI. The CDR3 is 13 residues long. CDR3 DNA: TGTGCCAGCAGTACGCCCGGGACAGGTGGCTACACCTTC. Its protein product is CASSTPGTGGYTF. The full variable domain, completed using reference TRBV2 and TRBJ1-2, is EPEVTQTPSHQVTQMGQEVILRCVPISNHLYFYWYRQILGQKVEFLVSFYNNEISEKSEIFDDQFSVERPDGSNFTLKIRSTKLEDSAMYFCASSTPGTGGYTFGSGTRLTVV.

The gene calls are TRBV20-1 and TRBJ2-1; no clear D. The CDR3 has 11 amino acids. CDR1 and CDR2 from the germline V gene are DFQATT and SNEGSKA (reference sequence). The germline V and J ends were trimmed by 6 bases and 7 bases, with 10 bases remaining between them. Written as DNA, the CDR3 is TGCAGTGCAAAGCTCGTGAATGAGCAGTTCTTC. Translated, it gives CSAKLVNEQFF.

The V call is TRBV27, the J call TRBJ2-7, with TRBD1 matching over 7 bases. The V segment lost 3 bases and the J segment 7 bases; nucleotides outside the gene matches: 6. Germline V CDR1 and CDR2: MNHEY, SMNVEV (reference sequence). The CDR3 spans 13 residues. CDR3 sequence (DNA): TGTGCCAGCAGTTTCAGGGGGAACGGAGAGCAGTACTTC. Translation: CASSFRGNGEQYF.

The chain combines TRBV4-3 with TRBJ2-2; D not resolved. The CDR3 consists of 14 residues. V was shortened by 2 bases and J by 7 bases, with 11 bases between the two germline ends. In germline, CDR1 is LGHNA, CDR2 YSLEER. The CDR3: CASSQPPPGGELFF. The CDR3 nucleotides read TGCGCCAGCAGCCAACCCCCTCCGGGCGGGGAGCTGTTTTTT.

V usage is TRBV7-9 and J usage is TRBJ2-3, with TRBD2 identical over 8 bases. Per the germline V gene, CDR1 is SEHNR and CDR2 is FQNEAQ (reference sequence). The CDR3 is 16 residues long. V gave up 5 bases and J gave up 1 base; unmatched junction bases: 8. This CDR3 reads CASSPWGAGGTDTQYF. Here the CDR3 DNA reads TGTGCCAGCAGCCCTTGGGGAGCGGGGGGCACAGATACGCAGTATTTT.

The CDR3 region is CASSPGLAAEQYF. CDR3 bases: TGTGCCAGTAGTCCGGGACTAGCGGCCGAGCAGTACTTC. The chain is built from TRBV19 and TRBJ2-7; TRBD2 matches 11 bases. CDR1 and CDR2 from the germline V gene are LNHDA and SQIVND (reference sequence). This CDR3 comprises 13 residues. J gave up 6 bases and V 5 bases, and 3 bases lay outside the gene matches.

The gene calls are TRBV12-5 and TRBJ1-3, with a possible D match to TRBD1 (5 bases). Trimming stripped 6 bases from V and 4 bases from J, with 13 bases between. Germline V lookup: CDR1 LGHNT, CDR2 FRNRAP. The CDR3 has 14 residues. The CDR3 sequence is CASGDNGAGNTIYF. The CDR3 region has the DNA TGTGCTAGTGGGGATAATGGGGCCGGAAACACCATATATTTT.

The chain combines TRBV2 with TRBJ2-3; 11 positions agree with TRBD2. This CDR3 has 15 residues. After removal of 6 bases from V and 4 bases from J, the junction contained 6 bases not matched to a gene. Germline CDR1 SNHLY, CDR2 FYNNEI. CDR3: CASRPGTSGADTQYF. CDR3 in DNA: TGTGCCAGCAGACCCGGGACTAGCGGAGCAGATACGCAGTATTTT.

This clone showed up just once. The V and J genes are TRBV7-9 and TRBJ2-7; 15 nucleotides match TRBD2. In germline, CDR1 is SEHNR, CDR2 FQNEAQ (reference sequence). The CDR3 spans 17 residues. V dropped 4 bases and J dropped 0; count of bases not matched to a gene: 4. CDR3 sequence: CASSSGLAGGFSYEQYF. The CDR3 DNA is TGTGCCAGCAGCTCAGGACTAGCGGGGGGGTTCTCCTACGAGCAGTACTTC.

CDR3 amino acids: CASSVSGTTDTQYF. CDR3 coding DNA: TGTGCCAGCAGCGTCTCCGGGACTACAGATACGCAGTATTTT. The gene calls are TRBV7-9 and TRBJ2-3, with D possibly TRBD2 on 6 matching bases. V gave up 5 bases and J gave up 3 bases, with 12 bases separating them. The CDR3 has 14 residues. Germline V lookup: CDR1 SEHNR, CDR2 FQNEAQ (reference sequence). The variable domain in full, with the rest retrieved from reference TRBV7-9 and TRBJ2-3, is DTGVSQNPRHKITKRGQNVTFRCDPISEHNRLYWYRQTLGQGPEFLTYFQNEAQLEKSRLLSDRFSAERPKGSFSTLEIQRTEQGDSAMYLCASSVSGTTDTQYFGPGTRLTVL.

CDR3 nucleotides: TGTGCCAGCAGCTTAGACCAGGGGCGCCCGGAAAAACTGTTTTTT. The encoded protein is CASSLDQGRPEKLFF. The chain links TRBV7-6 to TRBJ1-4; the D gene is possibly TRBD1 (6 bases). Per the germline V gene, CDR1 is SGHVS and CDR2 is FNYEAQ. The CDR3 is made up of 15 amino acids. Trimming cost V 1 base and J 8 bases, with 14 bases left between them.

The chain's CDR3 is CASSYGWAGNTDTQYF. The CDR3 nucleotides read TGTGCCAGCAGCTACGGTTGGGCAGGGAATACAGATACGCAGTATTTT. J is TRBJ2-3 and V is TRBV6-5; a weak D match, TRBD1 (5 bases). Trimming removed 6 bases from V and 3 bases from J, with 19 bases in between. Germline lookup yields CDR1 MNHEY and CDR2 SVGAGI. The CDR3 has 16 amino acids.

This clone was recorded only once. For the CDR3, the DNA is TGTGCCACTGGGGGGACTCTGACAGATACGCAGTATTTT. This codes for CATGGTLTDTQYF. The chain recombines TRBV27 with TRBJ2-3, with a possible D match to TRBD2 (6 bases). This CDR3 region has 13 residues. Germline V lookup: CDR1 MNHEY, CDR2 SMNVEV (reference sequence). Between the trimmed V and J ends, which lost 10 bases and 3 bases, there was a span of 14 bases.

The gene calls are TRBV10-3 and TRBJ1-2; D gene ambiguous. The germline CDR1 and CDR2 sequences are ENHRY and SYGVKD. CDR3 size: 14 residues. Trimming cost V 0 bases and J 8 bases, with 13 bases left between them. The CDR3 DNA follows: TGTGCCATCAGTGAGTCGACGGGTTTTGAGGGCTACACCTTC. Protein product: CAISESTGFEGYTF.

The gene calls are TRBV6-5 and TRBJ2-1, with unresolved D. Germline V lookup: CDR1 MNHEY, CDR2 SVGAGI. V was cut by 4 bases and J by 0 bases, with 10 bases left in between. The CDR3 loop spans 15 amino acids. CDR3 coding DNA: TGTGCCAGCAGTTCGGCCCCTAGCTCCTACAATGAGCAGTTCTTC. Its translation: CASSSAPSSYNEQFF.

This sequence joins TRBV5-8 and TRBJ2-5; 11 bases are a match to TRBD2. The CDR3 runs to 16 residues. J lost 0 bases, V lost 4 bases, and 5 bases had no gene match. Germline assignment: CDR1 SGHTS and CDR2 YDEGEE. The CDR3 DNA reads TGTGCCAGCAGCCAGGGTAGCGGGGGGGACCAAGAGACCCAGTACTTC. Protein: CASSQGSGGDQETQYF.

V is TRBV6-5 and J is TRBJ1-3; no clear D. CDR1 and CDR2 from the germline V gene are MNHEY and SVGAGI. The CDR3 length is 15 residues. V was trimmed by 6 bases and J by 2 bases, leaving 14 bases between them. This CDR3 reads CASSRKGGPGNTIYF. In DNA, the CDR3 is TGTGCCAGCAGCCGCAAGGGAGGCCCTGGAAACACCATATATTTT.

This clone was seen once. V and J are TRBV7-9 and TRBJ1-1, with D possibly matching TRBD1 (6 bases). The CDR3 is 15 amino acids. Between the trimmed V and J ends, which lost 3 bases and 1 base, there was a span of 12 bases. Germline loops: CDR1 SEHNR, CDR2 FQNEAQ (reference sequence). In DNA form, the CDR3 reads TGTGCCAGCAGCTTCGGACCGGGACAGAACACTGAAGCTTTCTTT. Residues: CASSFGPGQNTEAFF.

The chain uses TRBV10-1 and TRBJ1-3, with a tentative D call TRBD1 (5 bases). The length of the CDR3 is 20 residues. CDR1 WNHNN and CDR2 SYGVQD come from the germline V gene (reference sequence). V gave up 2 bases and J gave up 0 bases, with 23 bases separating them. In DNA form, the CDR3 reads TGCGCCAGCAGTGAGACCTTTATTTATTTGGAAAGGGGCTCTGGAAACACCATATATTTT. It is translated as CASSETFIYLERGSGNTIYF.

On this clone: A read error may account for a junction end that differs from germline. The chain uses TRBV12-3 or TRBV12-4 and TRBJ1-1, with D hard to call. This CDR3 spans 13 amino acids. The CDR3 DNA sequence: TGTGCCAGCAGTCCAACCTTGAACAGTGAAGCTTTCTTT. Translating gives CASSPTLNSEAFF.